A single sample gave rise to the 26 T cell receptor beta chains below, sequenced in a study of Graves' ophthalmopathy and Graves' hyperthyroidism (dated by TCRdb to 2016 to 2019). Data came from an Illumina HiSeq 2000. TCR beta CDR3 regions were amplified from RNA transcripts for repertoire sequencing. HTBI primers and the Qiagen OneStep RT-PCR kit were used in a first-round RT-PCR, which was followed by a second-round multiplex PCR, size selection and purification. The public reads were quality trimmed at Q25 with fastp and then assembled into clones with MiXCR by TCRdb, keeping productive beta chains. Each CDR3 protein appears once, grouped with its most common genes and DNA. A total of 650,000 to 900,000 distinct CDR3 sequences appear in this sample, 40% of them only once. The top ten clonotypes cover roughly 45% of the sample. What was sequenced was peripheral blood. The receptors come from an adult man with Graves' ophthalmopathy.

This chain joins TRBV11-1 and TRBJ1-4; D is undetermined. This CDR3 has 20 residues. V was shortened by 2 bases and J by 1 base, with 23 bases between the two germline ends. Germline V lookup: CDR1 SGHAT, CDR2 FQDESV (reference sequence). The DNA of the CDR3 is TGTGCCAGCAGCTTATATCGATGGTCTGTTGAGGGTGTAACTAATGAAAAACTGTTTTTT. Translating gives CASSLYRWSVEGVTNEKLFF. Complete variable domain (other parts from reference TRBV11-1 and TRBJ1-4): EAEVAQSPRYKITEKSQAVAFWCDPISGHATLYWYRQILGQGPELLVQFQDESVVDDSQLPKDRFSAERLKGVDSTLKIQPAELGDSAMYLCASSLYRWSVEGVTNEKLFFGSGTQLSVL.

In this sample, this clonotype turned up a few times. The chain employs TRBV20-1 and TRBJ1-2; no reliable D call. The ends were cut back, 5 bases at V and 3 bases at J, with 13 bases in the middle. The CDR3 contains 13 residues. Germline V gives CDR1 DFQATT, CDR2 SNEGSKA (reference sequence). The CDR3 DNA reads TGCAGTGCTCCCACCACTGGGTACTATGGCTACACCTTC. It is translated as CSAPTTGYYGYTF.

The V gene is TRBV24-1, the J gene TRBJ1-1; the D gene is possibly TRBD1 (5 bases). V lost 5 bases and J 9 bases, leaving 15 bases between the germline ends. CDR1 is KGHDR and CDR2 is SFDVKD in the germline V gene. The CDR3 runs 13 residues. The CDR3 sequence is CATSVSQGTKAFF. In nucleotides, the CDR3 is TGTGCCACCAGTGTTAGTCAGGGCACAAAAGCTTTCTTT.

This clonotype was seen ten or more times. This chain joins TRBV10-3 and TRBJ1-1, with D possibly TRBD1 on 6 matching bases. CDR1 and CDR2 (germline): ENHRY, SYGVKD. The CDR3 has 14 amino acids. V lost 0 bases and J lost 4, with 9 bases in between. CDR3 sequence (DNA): TGTGCCATCAGTGAGTCCGGGGGGCTCACTGAAGCTTTCTTT. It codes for CAISESGGLTEAFF.

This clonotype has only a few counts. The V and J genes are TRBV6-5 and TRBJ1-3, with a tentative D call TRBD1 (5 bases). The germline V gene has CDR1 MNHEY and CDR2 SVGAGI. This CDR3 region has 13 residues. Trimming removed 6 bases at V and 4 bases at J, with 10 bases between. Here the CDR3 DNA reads TGTGCCAGCAGAGACCAGGGCGGAAACACCATATATTTT. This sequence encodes CASRDQGGNTIYF.

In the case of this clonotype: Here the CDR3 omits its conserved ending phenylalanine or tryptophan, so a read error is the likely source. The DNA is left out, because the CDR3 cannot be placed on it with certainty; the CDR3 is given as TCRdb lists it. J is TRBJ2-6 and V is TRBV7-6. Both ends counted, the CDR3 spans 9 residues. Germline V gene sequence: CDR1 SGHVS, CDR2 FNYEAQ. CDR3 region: CASSLALMA.

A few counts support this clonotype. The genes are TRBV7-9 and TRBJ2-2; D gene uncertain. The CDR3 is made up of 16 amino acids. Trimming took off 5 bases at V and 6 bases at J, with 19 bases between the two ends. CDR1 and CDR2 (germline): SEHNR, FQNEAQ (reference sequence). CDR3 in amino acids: CASSQIVSAWAGELFF. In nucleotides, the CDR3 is TGTGCCAGCAGCCAGATAGTCAGCGCCTGGGCCGGGGAGCTGTTTTTT.

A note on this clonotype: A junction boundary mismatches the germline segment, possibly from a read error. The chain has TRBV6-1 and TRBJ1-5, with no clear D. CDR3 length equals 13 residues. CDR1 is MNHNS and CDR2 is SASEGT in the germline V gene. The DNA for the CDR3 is TGTGCCATCAGTGGCGCCACCAAACAGCCCCAGCATTTT. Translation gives CAISGATKQPQHF.

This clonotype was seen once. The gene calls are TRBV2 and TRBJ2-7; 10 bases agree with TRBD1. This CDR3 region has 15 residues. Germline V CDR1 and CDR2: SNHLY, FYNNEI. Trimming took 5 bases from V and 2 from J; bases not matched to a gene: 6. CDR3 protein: CASSPGTGVPYEQYF. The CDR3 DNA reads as TGTGCCAGCAGTCCCGGGACAGGGGTGCCCTACGAGCAGTACTTC.

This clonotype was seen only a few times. CDR3 loop: CASSKTGLESYEQYF. CDR3 coding DNA: TGTGCCAGCAGTAAGACGGGTCTTGAGAGTTACGAGCAGTACTTC. The genes are TRBV6-6 and TRBJ2-7; D ambiguous. Trimming shortened V by 5 bases and J by 4 bases, and 18 bases separated the two germline ends. Germline CDR1 MNHNY, CDR2 SVGAGI (reference sequence). The CDR3 length is 15 residues.

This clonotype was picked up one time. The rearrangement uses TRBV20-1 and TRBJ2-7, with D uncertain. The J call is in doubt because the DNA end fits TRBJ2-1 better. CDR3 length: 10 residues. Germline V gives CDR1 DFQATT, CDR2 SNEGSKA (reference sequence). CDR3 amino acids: CSASQVEQFF. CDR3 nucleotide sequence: TGCAGTGCTAGTCAGGTTGAGCAGTTCTTC.

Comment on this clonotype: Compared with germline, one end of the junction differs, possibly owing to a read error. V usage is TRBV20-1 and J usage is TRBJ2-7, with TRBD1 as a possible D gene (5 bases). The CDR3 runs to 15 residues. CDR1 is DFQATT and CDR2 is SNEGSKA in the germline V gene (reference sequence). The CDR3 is CSAPGTRARRYEQHF. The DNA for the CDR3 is TGCAGTGCTCCTGGTACCAGGGCCAGAAGATACGAGCAGCACTTC.

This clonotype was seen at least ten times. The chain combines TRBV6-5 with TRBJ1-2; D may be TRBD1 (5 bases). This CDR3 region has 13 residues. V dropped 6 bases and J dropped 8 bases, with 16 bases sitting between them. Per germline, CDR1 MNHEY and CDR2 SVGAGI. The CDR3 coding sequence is TGTGCCAGCAGCCGAGGGACCGTCTGGGGCTACACCTTC. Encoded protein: CASSRGTVWGYTF.

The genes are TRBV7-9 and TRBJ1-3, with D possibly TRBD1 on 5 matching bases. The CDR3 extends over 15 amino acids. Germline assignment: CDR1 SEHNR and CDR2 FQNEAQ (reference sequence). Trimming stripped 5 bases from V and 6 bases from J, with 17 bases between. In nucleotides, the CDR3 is TGTGCCAGCAGCCAAGTTTTTCAGGGCAAAAACACCATATATTTT. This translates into CASSQVFQGKNTIYF.

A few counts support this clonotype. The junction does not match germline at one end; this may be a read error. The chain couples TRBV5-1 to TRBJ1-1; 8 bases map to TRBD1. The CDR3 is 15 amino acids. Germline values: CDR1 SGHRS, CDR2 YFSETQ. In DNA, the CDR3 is TGTGCCAGCAGCAAGGGCGGGCAGGGGGCAACTGAAGCTTTCTTT. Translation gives CASSKGGQGATEAFF. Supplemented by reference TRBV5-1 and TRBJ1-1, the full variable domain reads KAGVTQTPRYLIKTRGQQVTLSCSPISGHRSVSWYQQTPGQGLQFLFEYFSETQRNKGNFPGRFSGRQFSNSRSEMNVSTLELGDSALYLCASSKGGQGATEAFFGQGTRLTVV.

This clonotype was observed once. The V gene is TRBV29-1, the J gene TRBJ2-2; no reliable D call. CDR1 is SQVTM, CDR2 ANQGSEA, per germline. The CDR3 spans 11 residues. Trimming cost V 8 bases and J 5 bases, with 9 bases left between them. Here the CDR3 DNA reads TGCAGCCAAGATGGGACCGGGGAGCTGTTTTTT. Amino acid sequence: CSQDGTGELFF.

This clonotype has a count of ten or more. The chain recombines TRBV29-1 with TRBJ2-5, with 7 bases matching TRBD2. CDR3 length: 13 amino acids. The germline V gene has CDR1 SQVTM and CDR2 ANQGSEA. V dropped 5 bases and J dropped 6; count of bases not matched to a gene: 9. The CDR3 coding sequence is TGCAGCGTTTTGCCCGGGACTACAAAGACCCAGTACTTC. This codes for CSVLPGTTKTQYF.

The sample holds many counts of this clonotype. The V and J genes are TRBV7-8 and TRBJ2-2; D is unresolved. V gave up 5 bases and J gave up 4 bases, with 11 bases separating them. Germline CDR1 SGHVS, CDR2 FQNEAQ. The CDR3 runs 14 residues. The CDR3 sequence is CASSPNKITGELFF. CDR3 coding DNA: TGTGCCAGCAGCCCGAACAAAATCACCGGGGAGCTGTTTTTT.

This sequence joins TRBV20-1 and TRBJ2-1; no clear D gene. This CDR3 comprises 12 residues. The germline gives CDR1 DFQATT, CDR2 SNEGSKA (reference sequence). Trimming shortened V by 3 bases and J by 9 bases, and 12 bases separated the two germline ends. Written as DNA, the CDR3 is TGCAGTGCTAGCTGGTCCTTGGGTGAGCAGTTCTTC. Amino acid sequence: CSASWSLGEQFF.

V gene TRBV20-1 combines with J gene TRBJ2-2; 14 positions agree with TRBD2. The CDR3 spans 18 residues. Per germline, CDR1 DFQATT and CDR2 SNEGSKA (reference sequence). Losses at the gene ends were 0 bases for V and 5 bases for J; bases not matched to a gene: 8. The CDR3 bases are TGCAGTGCTAGAGACTTCGACGGGACTAGCGGGAGTACCGGGGAGCTGTTTTTT. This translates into CSARDFDGTSGSTGELFF.

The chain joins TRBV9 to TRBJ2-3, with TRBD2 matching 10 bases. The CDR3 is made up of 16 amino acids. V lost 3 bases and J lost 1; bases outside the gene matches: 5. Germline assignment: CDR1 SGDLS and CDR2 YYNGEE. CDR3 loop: CASSASGGGGTDTQYF. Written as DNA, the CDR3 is TGTGCCAGCAGCGCTAGCGGGGGAGGAGGCACAGATACGCAGTATTTT.

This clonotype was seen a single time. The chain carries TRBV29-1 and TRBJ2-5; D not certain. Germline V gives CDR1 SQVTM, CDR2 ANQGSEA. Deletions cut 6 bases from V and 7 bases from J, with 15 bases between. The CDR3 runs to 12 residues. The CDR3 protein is CSVTPWSGTQYF. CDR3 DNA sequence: TGCAGCGTGACGCCGTGGTCAGGGACCCAGTACTTC. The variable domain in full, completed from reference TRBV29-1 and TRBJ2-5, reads SAVISQKPSRDICQRGTSLTIQCQVDSQVTMMFWYRQQPGQSLTLIATANQGSEATYESGFVIDKFPISRPNLTFSTLTVSNMSPEDSSIYLCSVTPWSGTQYFGPGTRLLVL.

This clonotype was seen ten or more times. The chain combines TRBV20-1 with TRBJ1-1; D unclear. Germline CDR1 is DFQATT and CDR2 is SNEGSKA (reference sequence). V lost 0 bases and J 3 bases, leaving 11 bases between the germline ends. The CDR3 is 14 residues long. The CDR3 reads CSARDNRVHTEAFF. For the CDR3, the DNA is TGCAGTGCTAGAGATAATCGGGTCCACACTGAAGCTTTCTTT.

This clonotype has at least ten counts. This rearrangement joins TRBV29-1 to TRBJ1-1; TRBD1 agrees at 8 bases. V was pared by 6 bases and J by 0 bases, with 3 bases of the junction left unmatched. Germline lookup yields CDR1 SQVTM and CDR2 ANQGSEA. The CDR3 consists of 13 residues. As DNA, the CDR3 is TGCAGCGTGCGACAGGGGCTGAACACTGAAGCTTTCTTT. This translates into CSVRQGLNTEAFF.

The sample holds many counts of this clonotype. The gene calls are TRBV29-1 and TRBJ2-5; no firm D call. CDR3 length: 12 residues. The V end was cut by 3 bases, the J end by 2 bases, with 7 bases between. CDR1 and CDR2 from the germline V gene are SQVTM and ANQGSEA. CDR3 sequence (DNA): TGCAGCGTTGATGTAACGCAAGAGACCCAGTACTTC. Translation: CSVDVTQETQYF.

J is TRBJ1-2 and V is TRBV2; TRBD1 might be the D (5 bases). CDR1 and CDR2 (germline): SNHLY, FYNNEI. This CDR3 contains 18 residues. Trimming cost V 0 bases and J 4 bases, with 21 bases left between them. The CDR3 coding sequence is TGTGCCAGCAGTGAAGCGCGGATTTCGCGGGGGTCTCTCTATGGCTACACCTTC. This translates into CASSEARISRGSLYGYTF. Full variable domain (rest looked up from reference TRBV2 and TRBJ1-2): EPEVTQTPSHQVTQMGQEVILRCVPISNHLYFYWYRQILGQKVEFLVSFYNNEISEKSEIFDDQFSVERPDGSNFTLKIRSTKLEDSAMYFCASSEARISRGSLYGYTFGSGTRLTVV.